One and the same sample provided the 27 T cell receptor delta chains below, sequenced in a study of γδ T cells in repeated Plasmodium falciparum infection. TCRdb re-called the multiplex PCR reads using CATT. The top ten hold over 8.5% of the sample, which has about 93,000 delta-chain clones, approximately 1% seen once. Flow sorting of PBMC yielded separate Vgamma9/Vdelta2+ and Vdelta2-negative gammadelta T cell populations for bulk repertoire analysis. The sample consisted of gamma-delta T cells from blood. The receptors were sampled from a pool of human donors (malaria-infected and uninfected, not separated).

This clone was seen ten or more times. Other DNA sequences within the sample encode an identical CDR3. J is TRDJ1 and V is TRDV2; 9 positions agree with TRDD3. TCRdb does not report a J gene; here it was assigned by matching the DNA to germline references. The germline gives CDR1 GEAIGNYY, CDR2 EKD. J gave up 0 bases and V 2 bases, and 15 bases lay outside the gene matches. The CDR3 length is 19 residues. This CDR3 is CACDKLGDGKNFHTDKLIF. In nucleotides, the CDR3 is TGTGCCTGTGACAAGCTGGGGGATGGGAAGAACTTTCACACCGATAAACTCATCTTT.

In regard to this clone: TCRdb's protein, taken from a much larger clone, differs from this DNA's translation at residue 3, likely owing to a read error; the protein displayed comes from the DNA. The chain carries TRDV1 and TRDJ1; TRDD3 aligns across 8 bases. The length of the CDR3 is 23 residues. CDR1 TSWWSYY and CDR2 QGS come from the germline V gene. The CDR3, as DNA: TGTGCTCGTGGGGAACTAGCCCTACCCAACTTCCAGTTTGGGATACGCGTAACCGATAAACTCATCTTT. Protein: CARGELALPNFQFGIRVTDKLIF.

This clone appeared a few times. A far larger clone is one base from this, pointing to a likely read error. The same CDR3 arises from other DNA sequences in this sample as well. The V gene call is TRDV1, and the J gene call is absent; TRDD3 is the table's D call, not checked against the DNA. The CDR3 consists of 17 residues. Germline CDR1 is TSWWSYY and CDR2 is QGS. CDR3 residues: CALGELRPLKGADKLIF. DNA for the CDR3: TGTGCTCTTGGGGAACTTCGTCCGTTAAAAGGCGCCGATAAGCTCATCTTT.

This clone was seen repeatedly, ten times or more. This probably arose from a read error, given a far larger clone one base away. Different DNA sequences within this sample yield the same CDR3. The CDR3 DNA reads TGTGCCTGTGACGCGATTGGGGGATACTGGGACACCGACAAACTCATCTTT. Its protein is CACDAIGGYWDTDKLIF. The genes are TRDV2 and TRDJ1; 10 bases line up with TRDD3. The CDR3 is 17 amino acids. Germline assignment: CDR1 GEAIGNYY and CDR2 EKD.

This clone has ten or more counts. Given a far larger clone just one base away, this is likely a sequencing read error. Other DNA sequences in this specimen translate into the identical CDR3. The chain is built from TRDV2 and TRDJ1; TRDD3 aligns across 12 bases. After removal of 7 bases from V and 0 bases from J, the junction contained 29 bases not matched to a gene. CDR1 and CDR2 (germline): GEAIGNYY, EKD. CDR3 length: 23 residues. The CDR3 DNA follows: TGTGCCTGCGACCCTCGCCTCTCCTACGACGTACTGGGGGATACCCCGTACACCGATAAACTCATCTTT. Its protein product is CACDPRLSYDVLGDTPYTDKLIF.

Notes on this clone: Translating this DNA gives a protein that differs at residue 16 from the TCRdb one, which belongs to a much larger clone; a read error is likely, and the protein shown is this translation. The genes are TRDV2 and TRDJ1; no firm D call. The germline V gene encodes CDR1 GEAIGNYY and CDR2 EKD. The CDR3 runs 18 residues. CDR3 nucleotide sequence: TGTGCCTGTGACACCCGGTCTAAGGTCCATCCGTACACCGATAAACACATCTTT. Its protein is CACDTRSKVHPYTDKHIF.

This clone was detected only a few times. The mismatch at residue 5 between this DNA's translation and the TCRdb protein of a much larger clone likely reflects a read error; the protein shown is translated from the DNA. This chain links TRDV1 with TRDJ1; 11 nucleotides agree with TRDD3. Matching the DNA to germline supplied the J gene, which TCRdb does not give. The CDR3 has 19 amino acids. Per the germline V gene, CDR1 is TSWWSYY and CDR2 is QGS. Trimming took 2 bases from V and 8 from J; bases not matched to a gene: 19. The CDR3 protein is CALGERTYSMLGDTLKLIF. In DNA form, the CDR3 reads TGTGCTCTTGGGGAAAGAACCTACTCGATGTTGGGGGATACGCTGAAACTCATCTTT.

On this clone itself: It differs at one base from a far larger clone, so likely a read error. This sample also contains other DNA sequences that code for the same CDR3. The V and J genes are TRDV1 and TRDJ1, with D perhaps TRDD2 (6 bases). The CDR3 runs 23 residues. Germline CDR1 is TSWWSYY and CDR2 is QGS. In nucleotides, the CDR3 is TGTGCTCTTGGGGAACTGGGGGGCGCCTTCCGGGCGTCTGAGCGGGCGTACACCGATAAGCTCATCTTT. Its translation is CALGELGGAFRASERAYTDKLIF.

This clone appeared many times. Other DNA sequences in the sample encode the same CDR3. The chain links TRDV1 to TRDJ1; 12 bases map to TRDD3. V lost 1 base to trimming and J lost 3 bases; unmatched junction nucleotides: 21. Germline V lookup: CDR1 TSWWSYY, CDR2 QGS. This CDR3 contains 22 residues. CDR3 in amino acids: CALGERPLLPTAGGYGPDKLIF. CDR3 nucleotide sequence: TGTGCTCTTGGGGAACGCCCACTTCTTCCTACAGCTGGGGGATACGGGCCCGATAAACTCATCTTT.

Concerning this clone: For this DNA, TCRdb reports the protein of a much larger clone, which diverges at residue 18, most likely from a read error; the protein presented here is translated directly from the DNA. J is TRDJ3 and V is TRDV2; 12 nucleotides match TRDD3. The J gene, missing from TCRdb, was assigned here through DNA to germline matching. The CDR3 is 21 residues long. CDR1 GEAIGNYY and CDR2 EKD come from the germline V gene. The CDR3 bases are TGTGCCTGTGACACCGTAGTTCTGGGGGATACGAGCTCCTGGGACACCCGAAAGATGTTTTTC. Encoded protein: CACDTVVLGDTSSWDTRKMFF.

In this sample, this clone turned up a few times. A read error likely explains why the TCRdb protein, taken from a much larger clone, differs from this DNA's translation at residue 21; the protein shown is translated from the DNA. CDR3: CALGDLTSFSRTGGYALLTYIDKLIF. Written as DNA, the CDR3 is TGTGCTCTTGGGGACCTAACTTCCTTCAGTCGTACTGGGGGATACGCCCTCCTTACTTACATCGATAAACTCATCTTT. The genes are TRDV1 and TRDJ1; 13 bases align to TRDD3. Matching the DNA to germline supplied the J gene, which TCRdb does not give. This CDR3 comprises 26 residues. The J segment lost 4 bases and the V segment lost 3 bases, leaving 35 bases of the junction unmatched. The V gene's germline CDR1 is TSWWSYY and CDR2 QGS.

There are many counts of this clone. Since a far larger clone is one base different, this is likely a read error. V gene TRDV2 combines with J gene TRDJ1, with D unclear. The J gene, absent from TCRdb, was called here by matching the DNA to germline. The CDR3 covers 13 residues. Germline V gene lookup returns CDR1 GEAIGNYY and CDR2 EKD. The CDR3 loop is CARDTGRPDKLIF. CDR3 DNA: TGTGCCCGTGACACCGGACGACCCGATAAACTCATCTTT.

This clone was counted many times. This likely stems from a read error, as it lies one base from a far larger clone. The sample has other DNA sequences that encode this CDR3 too. V and J are TRDV1 and TRDJ1; possible D gene TRDD3, 5 bases. Germline V gives CDR1 TSWWSYY, CDR2 QGS. The germline V and J ends were trimmed by 3 bases and 7 bases, with 21 bases remaining between them. There are 16 residues in the CDR3. Here the CDR3 reads CALGEFCTGPSVKLIF. The CDR3 DNA reads TGTGCTCTTGGGGAGTTCTGTACTGGTCCAAGTGTTAAACTCATCTTT.

Remarks on this clone: A far larger clone is only one base removed, so a read error is likely. Other nucleotide sequences from this sample produce the same CDR3. The CDR3 DNA follows: TGTGCCTGCGACACGCCCTGGGGGAAGGGGTACACCGATAAACTCATCTTT. Its translation: CACDTPWGKGYTDKLIF. V usage is TRDV2 and J usage is TRDJ1; 8 bases are a match to TRDD3. The J gene, absent from TCRdb, was called here by matching the DNA to germline. Germline V gene data show CDR1 as GEAIGNYY and CDR2 as EKD. The CDR3 has 17 residues.

This clone was counted only a few times. A read error may be the cause here, since a much bigger clone is one base away. V usage is TRDV1 and J usage is TRDJ1, with 9 bases identical to TRDD3. TCRdb offers no J gene call, so here the DNA was matched to germline to obtain one. The CDR3 spans 20 residues. V lost 1 base to trimming and J lost 0 bases; unmatched junction nucleotides: 15. Germline V CDR1 and CDR2: TSWWSYY, QGS. DNA of the CDR3: TGTGCTCTTGGGGAACGGTATTCTGGGGGATGTACGGCGAACACCGATAAACTCATCTTT. It translates to CALGERYSGGCTANTDKLIF.

This clone was observed many times. A single base is all that separates this from a far larger clone, so a read error is likely. Different DNA sequences within this sample yield the same CDR3. V gene TRDV2 combines with J gene TRDJ1, with 12 nucleotides matching TRDD3. Germline V CDR1 and CDR2: GEAIGNYY, EKD. The CDR3 sequence is 17 residues long. DNA of the CDR3: TGCGCCTGTGACACCTTAGTACTGGGGGATACCACCGATAAACTCATCTTT. Its protein is CACDTLVLGDTTDKLIF.

This clone was observed at least ten times. J is TRDJ1 and V is TRDV2; 7 positions agree with TRDD3. This CDR3 is 17 amino acids long. The germline CDR1 and CDR2 sequences are GEAIGNYY and EKD. V trimming: 3 bases; J trimming: 1 base; junction bases outside the gene matches: 13. CDR3: CACDAKLGPYATDKLIF. In DNA form, the CDR3 reads TGTGCCTGTGACGCGAAACTGGGGCCCTACGCCACCGATAAACTCATCTTT.

Ten or more counts support this clone. CDR3 amino acids: CACDTLTGGPIPLYTDKLIF. CDR3 nucleotides: TGTGCCTGTGACACCCTTACCGGGGGTCCGATACCCCTTTACACCGATAAACTCATCTTT. The chain joins TRDV2 to TRDJ1; maybe TRDD3 (5 bases). The V end lost 0 bases, the J end lost 0 bases, and 25 bases lay between the germline ends. The CDR3 is 20 amino acids. CDR1 is GEAIGNYY and CDR2 is EKD in the germline V gene.

This clone was recorded many times. A much larger clone lies one base from this, so it may be a read error. Other DNA sequences in this sample translate to the same CDR3. The chain carries TRDV1 and TRDJ1; 7 positions match TRDD3. TCRdb offers no J gene call, so here the DNA was matched to germline to obtain one. The CDR3 totals 20 residues. J was trimmed by 0 bases and V by 3 bases; bases with no gene match: 19. Germline CDR1 reads TSWWSYY; CDR2 reads QGS. The CDR3 DNA reads as TGTGCTCTTGGGGAGCCGCCCTTGGGGCTGGGGGGCCTCTACACCGATAAACTCATCTTT. This encodes CALGEPPLGLGGLYTDKLIF.

A note on this clone: The protein TCRdb lists belongs to a much larger clone and differs from this DNA's translation at residue 14, which points to a read error; the protein shown is made from the DNA. This chain uses TRDV2 with TRDJ1, with TRDD3 matching 8 bases. TCRdb records no J gene; here it was assigned by comparing the DNA to germline. Germline lookup yields CDR1 GEAIGNYY and CDR2 EKD. The V gene end was trimmed by 0 bases and the J gene end by 3 bases; junction bases not matched to a gene: 17. The CDR3 has 19 amino acids. The chain's CDR3 is CACDTHVVGDPPYADKLIF. The CDR3 DNA reads as TGTGCCTGTGACACCCATGTGGTGGGGGATCCCCCGTACGCCGATAAACTCATCTTT.

In the case of this clone: The protein recorded in TCRdb matches a much larger clone and deviates from this DNA's translation at residue 12, suggesting a read error; the protein here is obtained by translating the DNA. The chain couples TRDV1 to TRDJ1; TRDD3 is a possible D gene (6 bases). CDR3 size: 24 residues. V was pared by 0 bases and J by 1 base, with 36 bases between. The V gene's germline CDR1 is TSWWSYY and CDR2 QGS. CDR3 sequence: CALGELTYTFTRGCMGLTTDKLIF. CDR3 in DNA: TGTGCTCTTGGGGAACTCACATACACCTTTACTAGGGGATGTATGGGGTTAACCACCGATAAACTCATCTTT.

Remarks on this clone: TCRdb's listed protein matches a much larger clone and diverges from this DNA's translation at residue 4, likely through a read error; the protein shown comes from the DNA. The chain has TRDV1 and TRDJ1, with 9 nucleotides matching TRDD3. CDR1 TSWWSYY and CDR2 QGS come from the germline V gene. This CDR3 contains 21 residues. CDR3 sequence (DNA): TGTGCTCTTAGGGAACTTAATAATATTTATAATCTCCTGGGGGATCGGGAAAAACTCATCTTT. Amino acids: CALRELNNIYNLLGDREKLIF.

On this clone: A read error is likely here: a far larger clone is one base away. Other nucleotide sequences from this sample produce the same CDR3. The chain couples TRDV1 to TRDJ1, with D maybe TRDD2 (5 bases). Assignment of the J gene here rests on matching the DNA to germline, because TCRdb gives none. Germline CDR1 is TSWWSYY and CDR2 is QGS. CDR3 size: 21 residues. V shed 6 bases and J shed 0 bases, with 32 bases lying between them. As DNA, the CDR3 is TGTGCTCTTGGTCCTAGGAGGTCCCGGGTCGACCCAACCTCGTACACCGATAAACTCATCTTT. Translation gives CALGPRRSRVDPTSYTDKLIF.

Note on this clone: TCRdb's protein, taken from a much larger clone, differs from this DNA's translation at residue 4, likely owing to a read error; the protein displayed comes from the DNA. J is TRDJ1 and V is TRDV2; TRDD3 matches 9 bases. Germline loops: CDR1 GEAIGNYY, CDR2 EKD. With V trimmed by 6 bases and J by 0 bases, 28 bases remained unmatched. The CDR3 runs 22 residues. The CDR3 region is CACNEITTLTGGPLSYTDKLIF. In DNA, the CDR3 is TGTGCCTGTAACGAAATTACAACACTGACTGGGGGACCCTTATCGTACACCGATAAACTCATCTTT.

This clone appeared a few times. TCRdb pairs this DNA with a much larger clone's protein that differs at residue 12, likely a read error; the protein shown was translated from the DNA. The J gene is TRDJ1, the V gene TRDV2; 10 nucleotides line up with TRDD3. Since TCRdb gives no J gene, matching the DNA to germline was used here to assign it. Germline lookup yields CDR1 GEAIGNYY and CDR2 EKD. CDR3 length equals 18 residues. The V segment lost 0 bases and the J segment 1 base; nucleotides outside the gene matches: 10. This CDR3 is CACDTVMMGDTSTDKLIF. The CDR3 nucleotides are TGTGCCTGTGACACCGTAATGATGGGGGATACAAGCACCGATAAACTCATCTTT.

This clone has a handful of counts. A far larger clone lies a single base away; this is likely a read error. Other DNA sequences in the same sample also yield this CDR3. This chain uses TRDV2 with TRDJ1; TRDD3 matches 7 bases. No J gene is reported in TCRdb; it was inferred here by comparing the DNA with germline. Germline lookup yields CDR1 GEAIGNYY and CDR2 EKD. The CDR3 runs to 18 residues. CDR3 coding DNA: TGCGCCTGTGACACCGGACTGGGGAAGGGTCTGGGCACCGATAAACTCATCTTT. Protein sequence: CACDTGLGKGLGTDKLIF.

Concerning this clone itself: TCRdb lists the protein of a much larger clone for this DNA, which differs at residue 4, so this is likely a read error; the protein given here is translated from the DNA itself. This chain links TRDV2 with TRDJ1; TRDD3 matches 7 bases. V lost 5 bases to trimming and J lost 2 bases; unmatched junction nucleotides: 31. There are 22 residues in the CDR3. Germline V gene lookup returns CDR1 GEAIGNYY and CDR2 EKD. This CDR3 is CACGIKVGNWGTREKETDKLIF. As DNA, the CDR3 is TGTGCCTGTGGCATCAAAGTAGGTAACTGGGGTACTCGTGAAAAAGAGACCGATAAACTCATCTTT.